These 8 T cell receptor beta chains were sequenced from one sample in a study of OX40 agonist ivuxolimab in advanced cancers. The method was immunoSEQ multiplex PCR; TCRdb's version includes in-frame clones alone and lacks a portion of them. Here the sample spans around 73,000 clones, around 89% being singletons. This specimen consisted of CD4+ or CD8+ T cells sorted from blood, obtained in a trial of the OX40 agonist ivuxolimab. The receptors originated from an adult with an advanced solid tumor such as melanoma, head and neck, liver or kidney cancer.

This rearrangement joins TRBV7-2 to TRBJ2-2, with D uncertain. With 0 bases removed from V and 3 bases from J, the gap between germline ends came to 14 bases. This CDR3 comprises 17 residues. Germline V gene lookup returns CDR1 SGHTA and CDR2 FQGNSA. CDR3 sequence: CASSLALGRVDTGELFF. In nucleotides, the CDR3 is TGTGCCAGCAGCTTAGCGCTCGGAAGGGTGGACACCGGGGAGCTGTTTTTT.

This clone was seen only a few times. The V and J genes are TRBV27 and TRBJ1-5; unclear D gene. Per the germline V gene, CDR1 is MNHEY and CDR2 is SMNVEV (reference sequence). The CDR3 extends over 10 amino acids. The germline V and J ends were trimmed by 8 bases and 5 bases, with 4 bases remaining between them. CDR3 DNA sequence: TGTGCCAGCGGCTATCAGCCCCAGCATTTT. It is translated as CASGYQPQHF.

The J gene is TRBJ1-2, the V gene TRBV13; 8 bases match TRBD1. Germline V CDR1 and CDR2: PRHDT, FYEKMQ (reference sequence). This CDR3 has 14 residues. The V gene end was trimmed by 5 bases and the J gene end by 4 bases; junction bases not matched to a gene: 6. The CDR3 spells CASSTGGGLYGYTF. CDR3 nucleotides: TGTGCCAGCAGCACAGGGGGGGGACTCTATGGCTACACCTTC.

The chain carries TRBV11-1 and TRBJ1-2, with 8 bases identical to TRBD1. After removal of 4 bases from V and 0 bases from J, the junction contained 10 bases not matched to a gene. The germline CDR1 and CDR2 sequences are SGHAT and FQDESV (reference sequence). The CDR3 contains 17 residues. Here the CDR3 DNA reads TGTGCCAGCAGCTCCATGAGGACAGGGCAGTCTAACTATGGCTACACCTTC. This encodes CASSSMRTGQSNYGYTF.

This chain connects TRBV21-1 to TRBJ2-7; the table assigns TRBD2, which was not confirmed against the DNA. TRBV21-1 is shown as a pseudogene. This CDR3 is 16 amino acids long. CDR3 DNA sequence: TGTGCCAGCAGGGGCGGTGGGACTAGCGACTCCTACGAGCAGTACTTC. Translating gives CASRGGGTSDSYEQYF.

The chain couples TRBV2 to TRBJ1-2; D not certain. The CDR3 consists of 15 residues. With 6 bases removed from V and 0 bases from J, the gap between germline ends came to 14 bases. CDR1 and CDR2 from the germline V gene are SNHLY and FYNNEI. CDR3 DNA sequence: TGTGCCAGCAGGATATTCAGAACTGCTAACTATGGCTACACCTTC. This encodes CASRIFRTANYGYTF.

The chain joins TRBV14 to TRBJ2-1; perhaps TRBD2 as D (6 bases). The CDR3 spans 16 residues. Germline CDR1 SGHDN, CDR2 FVKESK. V lost 3 bases and J lost 2, with 14 bases in between. CDR3 sequence (DNA): TGTGCCAGCAGCCAGTCTGCCGGGAGTACCTACAATGAGCAGTTCTTC. Protein sequence: CASSQSAGSTYNEQFF.

The rearrangement uses TRBV27 and TRBJ2-7, with a possible D match to TRBD2 (5 bases). The ends were cut back, 2 bases at V and 2 bases at J, with 13 bases in the middle. The CDR3 spans 15 residues. CDR1 is MNHEY and CDR2 is SMNVEV in the germline V gene (reference sequence). CDR3 sequence reads: CASSLSGNPAYEQYF. DNA for the CDR3: TGTGCCAGCAGTTTAAGCGGCAACCCGGCCTACGAGCAGTACTTC.